Below, one T cell receptor (beta chain) is given with its context. Antigen specificity is unknown. This may be a read error: a much more frequent sequence differs by one nucleotide. Template material for amplifying TCR beta CDR3 regions consisted of RNA transcripts. When the TCR CDR3 underwent first-round RT-PCR, the HTBI primer set was used. Each CDR3 protein is one row after TCRdb ran MiXCR on the multiplex PCR reads. The table has about half a million distinct CDR3 sequences, about 20% seen once. The data originate from a study of T cells in Graves' hyperthyroidism and ophthalmopathy. Study-wide points: Separation of ophthalmopathy from stable hyperthyroidism was achieved by a 13 V-J model.

This receptor was obtained from a man aged 40-49 years with Graves' ophthalmopathy. The sequencing input was blood.

The CDR3 loop reads CSARDLPHRGGFQYF. The CDR3 DNA is TGCAGTGCTAGAGATCTCCCCCACAGGGGGGGGTTTCAGTACTTC. V gene TRBV20-1 combines with J gene TRBJ2-4; possibly TRBD1 for D (8 bases). CDR3 size: 15 residues. V gave up 0 bases and J gave up 11 bases, with 20 bases separating them. The germline gives CDR1 DFQATT, CDR2 SNEGSKA (reference sequence).